This entry features one T cell receptor beta chain sequence. This sample was taken from a study of siplizumab effects on memory and regulatory T cells. Repertoires were generated with immunoSEQ multiplex PCR, while TCRdb's copy carries only in-frame clones and drops some. The data show 99,000 or so clones, with around 94% seen just once and around 1.4% held by the top ten. Specimen: non-Treg CD4+ T cells sorted from blood. This receptor was taken from a human donor in good health.

In DNA, the CDR3 is TGTGCCAGCTCAGTGTCGACGGGGCGCGGCTATGGCTACACCTTC. Its protein is CASSVSTGRGYGYTF. The V call is TRBV18, the J call TRBJ1-2; D perhaps matches TRBD1 (5 bases). The V end was cut by 5 bases, the J end by 4 bases, with 17 bases between. The germline CDR1 and CDR2 sequences are KGHSH and LQKENI. CDR3 length: 15 amino acids.